A selection of T cell receptor beta chains follows, all from one sample in a study of T-cell reconstitution after alpha-beta-depleted transplantation in children. MiXCR, applied by TCRdb to the PCR reads, yields one record per CDR3 protein. The sample holds 700,000 or so distinct CDR3 sequences, less than 15% seen once. Sequenced material: PBMCs, taken before TCRalphabeta/CD19-depleted stem cell transplant. These receptors originate from a girl aged 2 to 9 with congenital amegakaryocytic thrombocytopenia, due to receive a stem cell transplant. Each CDR3 is given with its conserved first and last residue. D genes are given only for firm matches. For some rows the clone size is stated as once, few or many, or as a class when expanded; others skip it.

d_gene: TRBD2; abundance: many; v_gene: TRBV12-3/TRBV12-4; len: 15; j_gene: TRBJ2-5; CDR3nt: TGTGCCAGCAGTCAGCCGGGAGGGACCGAAGAGACCCAGTACTTC; CDR3aa: CASSQPGGTEETQYF
d_gene: NA; abundance: NA; v_gene: TRBV20-1; len: 10; j_gene: TRBJ2-3; CDR3nt: TGCAGTGCTAATGGAGATACGCAGTATTTT; CDR3aa: CSANGDTQYF
d_gene: TRBD2; abundance: many; v_gene: TRBV5-1; len: 15; j_gene: TRBJ2-5; CDR3nt: TGCGCCAGCAGCTTGGACCTAGCGGGAGCAGAGACCCAGTACTTC; CDR3aa: CASSLDLAGAETQYF
d_gene: TRBD2; abundance: NA; v_gene: TRBV28; len: 16; j_gene: TRBJ2-5; CDR3nt: TGTGCCAGCAGTTTGAGCGGGAGAACCACTCGGGAGACCCAGTACTTC; CDR3aa: CASSLSGRTTRETQYF
d_gene: TRBD2; abundance: NA; v_gene: TRBV7-2; len: 16; j_gene: TRBJ2-3; CDR3nt: TGTGCCAGCAGCTCAGAAAGCGGGGTTGGCACAGATACGCAGTATTTT; CDR3aa: CASSSESGVGTDTQYF
d_gene: TRBD1; abundance: NA; v_gene: TRBV12-3/TRBV12-4; len: 12; j_gene: TRBJ2-1; CDR3nt: TGTGCCAGCTGGACAGGGGCCAATGAGCAGTTCTTC; CDR3aa: CASWTGANEQFF
d_gene: NA; abundance: many; v_gene: TRBV20-1; len: 13; j_gene: TRBJ1-6; CDR3nt: TGCGGGGGGGGTGGACACCCGAATTCACCCCTCCACTTT; CDR3aa: CGGGGHPNSPLHF
d_gene: NA; abundance: NA; v_gene: TRBV10-3; len: 13; j_gene: TRBJ2-1; CDR3nt: TGTGCCATCTTGGCCGAATCCTACAATGAGCAGTTCTTC; CDR3aa: CAILAESYNEQFF
d_gene: TRBD2; abundance: NA; v_gene: TRBV7-6; len: 17; j_gene: TRBJ2-7; CDR3nt: TGTGCCAGCAGCGAATCCCCGAGCGGGAGGGCCTCCTACGAGCAGTACTTC; CDR3aa: CASSESPSGRASYEQYF
d_gene: NA; abundance: few; v_gene: TRBV18; len: 15; j_gene: TRBJ2-7; CDR3nt: TGTGCCAGCTCACCCAGTGGGACTCTCACCTACGAGCAGTACTTC; CDR3aa: CASSPSGTLTYEQYF
d_gene: NA; abundance: few; v_gene: TRBV28; len: 16; j_gene: TRBJ2-7; CDR3nt: TGTGCCAGCAGTTTTTCCCCGACTCTCCCCGGCTACGAGCAGTACTTC; CDR3aa: CASSFSPTLPGYEQYF
d_gene: TRBD2; abundance: few; v_gene: TRBV29-1; len: 12; j_gene: TRBJ2-5; CDR3nt: TGCAGCGTTTTAGCGGGAGTGAAGACCCAGTACTTC; CDR3aa: CSVLAGVKTQYF
d_gene: TRBD2; abundance: NA; v_gene: TRBV13; len: 16; j_gene: TRBJ2-1; CDR3nt: TGTGCCAGCAGCGCTGGACTAGCGGTTTTCGGGGATGAGCAGTTCTTC; CDR3aa: CASSAGLAVFGDEQFF
d_gene: NA; abundance: NA; v_gene: TRBV7-9; len: 16; j_gene: TRBJ1-4; CDR3nt: TGTGCCAGCAGCCCATCCCGGGACGGAAAAAATGAAAAACTGTTTTTT; CDR3aa: CASSPSRDGKNEKLFF
d_gene: NA; abundance: NA; v_gene: TRBV20-1; len: 14; j_gene: TRBJ1-6; CDR3nt: TGCAGTGCTAGTACGGACAGCTTGTGTTCACCCCTCCACTTT; CDR3aa: CSASTDSLCSPLHF
d_gene: TRBD2; abundance: few; v_gene: TRBV12-3/TRBV12-4; len: 17; j_gene: TRBJ2-1; CDR3nt: TGTGCCAGCAGTTTAGCCTGGGGGGAGGGTGTCTACAATGAGCAGTTCTTC; CDR3aa: CASSLAWGEGVYNEQFF
d_gene: NA; abundance: many; v_gene: TRBV24-1; len: 15; j_gene: TRBJ1-1; CDR3nt: TGTGCCACCCCGCCCCCGGGGGTAATGAACACTGAAGCTTTCTTT; CDR3aa: CATPPPGVMNTEAFF
d_gene: NA; abundance: once; v_gene: TRBV2; len: 11; j_gene: TRBJ2-7; CDR3nt: TGTGCCATTCGGGGGACCCACGAGCAGTACTTC; CDR3aa: CAIRGTHEQYF
d_gene: NA; abundance: few; v_gene: TRBV20-1; len: 14; j_gene: TRBJ1-5; CDR3nt: TGCAGTGCTAGATACGGCCAGGGGAATCAGCCCCAGCATTTT; CDR3aa: CSARYGQGNQPQHF
d_gene: NA; abundance: many; v_gene: TRBV20-1; len: 13; j_gene: TRBJ1-5; CDR3nt: TGCAGTGCTAGAGGCACGGCTACTCAGCCCCAGCATTTT; CDR3aa: CSARGTATQPQHF
d_gene: NA; abundance: many; v_gene: TRBV12-5; len: 17; j_gene: TRBJ1-1; CDR3nt: TGTGCTAGTGGTTCCACGACCGACAGCTATTATTTCACTGAAGCTTTCTTT; CDR3aa: CASGSTTDSYYFTEAFF
d_gene: NA; abundance: NA; v_gene: TRBV25-1; len: 16; j_gene: TRBJ2-7; CDR3nt: TGTGCCAGCAGTGTTGGGGACTTCGACCCCTCCTACGAGCAGTACTTC; CDR3aa: CASSVGDFDPSYEQYF
d_gene: NA; abundance: many; v_gene: TRBV5-1; len: 12; j_gene: TRBJ1-1; CDR3nt: TGCGCCAGCAGTCCCGACAACCTTGAAGCTTTCTTT; CDR3aa: CASSPDNLEAFF
d_gene: NA; abundance: many; v_gene: TRBV6-4; len: 15; j_gene: TRBJ2-6; CDR3nt: TGTGCCAGCAGTGATCTGTTCTCTGGGGCCAACGTCCTGACTTTC; CDR3aa: CASSDLFSGANVLTF
d_gene: TRBD2; abundance: many; v_gene: TRBV5-1; len: 20; j_gene: TRBJ2-1; CDR3nt: TGCGCCAGCAGCCTAATCCCGGGACTAGCGGGAGATCCCTCCTACAATGAGCAGTTCTTC; CDR3aa: CASSLIPGLAGDPSYNEQFF
d_gene: NA; abundance: few; v_gene: TRBV11-2; len: 14; j_gene: TRBJ2-7; CDR3nt: TGTGCCAGCAACCCGGCCGGGACGGTCCTGGAGCAGTACTTC; CDR3aa: CASNPAGTVLEQYF
d_gene: NA; abundance: many; v_gene: TRBV7-8; len: 15; j_gene: TRBJ1-1; CDR3nt: TGTGCCAGCAGCGCAAACAGGTTTCCAAACACTGAAGCTTTCTTT; CDR3aa: CASSANRFPNTEAFF
d_gene: NA; abundance: few; v_gene: TRBV4-1; len: 15; j_gene: TRBJ2-3; CDR3nt: TGCGCCAGCAGCCCGTCAGGCTATCGCACAGATACGCAGTATTTT; CDR3aa: CASSPSGYRTDTQYF
d_gene: NA; abundance: few; v_gene: TRBV24-1; len: 16; j_gene: TRBJ2-1; CDR3nt: TGTGCCACCAGTGATTTGTCTGCGGTGTCCTACAATGAGCAGTTCTTC; CDR3aa: CATSDLSAVSYNEQFF
d_gene: NA; abundance: NA; v_gene: TRBV15; len: 17; j_gene: TRBJ2-3; CDR3nt: TGTGCCACCAGCAGAGATTCGAGAGGACCTCGCACAGATACGCAGTATTTT; CDR3aa: CATSRDSRGPRTDTQYF
d_gene: TRBD1; abundance: many; v_gene: TRBV12-3/TRBV12-4; len: 15; j_gene: TRBJ2-1; CDR3nt: TGTGCCAGCAGTTTATCACAGGGGGCTTACAATGAGCAGTTCTTC; CDR3aa: CASSLSQGAYNEQFF
d_gene: NA; abundance: few; v_gene: TRBV5-1; len: 11; j_gene: TRBJ2-1; CDR3nt: TGCGCCAGCAAGTACGTGAATGAGCAGTTCTTC; CDR3aa: CASKYVNEQFF
d_gene: TRBD1; abundance: few; v_gene: TRBV7-9; len: 15; j_gene: TRBJ2-5; CDR3nt: TGTGCCAGCAGCCTAGGGACAGGGTATGAAGAGACCCAGTACTTC; CDR3aa: CASSLGTGYEETQYF
d_gene: TRBD1; abundance: few; v_gene: TRBV20-1; len: 14; j_gene: TRBJ2-7; CDR3nt: TGCAGTGCTAGCGACAGGGTCTTTTCCTACGAGCAGTACTTC; CDR3aa: CSASDRVFSYEQYF
d_gene: TRBD2; abundance: once; v_gene: TRBV3-1; len: 17; j_gene: TRBJ2-1; CDR3nt: TGTGCCAGCAGCCAAGATCTGGCGCCTAGCGGGAGGAATGAGCAGTTCTTC; CDR3aa: CASSQDLAPSGRNEQFF
d_gene: NA; abundance: many; v_gene: TRBV10-3; len: 15; j_gene: TRBJ1-1; CDR3nt: TGTGCCGCGCGGCCGGTGACAGGCCAGAACACTGAAGCTTTCTTT; CDR3aa: CAARPVTGQNTEAFF
d_gene: TRBD1; abundance: NA; v_gene: TRBV20-1; len: 16; j_gene: TRBJ2-6; CDR3nt: TGCAGTGCTACGGACAGGCCCCACTCTGGGGCCAACGTCCTGACTTTC; CDR3aa: CSATDRPHSGANVLTF
d_gene: TRBD2; abundance: many; v_gene: TRBV5-1; len: 18; j_gene: TRBJ2-1; CDR3nt: TGCGCCAGCAGCTTGGTGGCGGCGGGAGGGCCCCCGAAAAATGAGCAGTTCTTC; CDR3aa: CASSLVAAGGPPKNEQFF
d_gene: NA; abundance: once; v_gene: TRBV11-2; len: 15; j_gene: TRBJ2-5; CDR3nt: TGTGCCAGCAGCTTTGTTAGGGGCAGCGGGGAGACCCAGTACTTC; CDR3aa: CASSFVRGSGETQYF
d_gene: TRBD2; abundance: NA; v_gene: TRBV9; len: 15; j_gene: TRBJ2-3; CDR3nt: TGTGCCAGCAGCGTAGACGGGAGGAACACAGATACGCAGTATTTT; CDR3aa: CASSVDGRNTDTQYF
d_gene: NA; abundance: many; v_gene: TRBV28; len: 11; j_gene: TRBJ1-4; CDR3nt: TGTGCCAGCAGTTTGGGTGAAAAACTGTTTTTT; CDR3aa: CASSLGEKLFF
d_gene: NA; abundance: many; v_gene: TRBV10-3; len: 14; j_gene: TRBJ2-1; CDR3nt: TGTGCCACCCTCGATCGGGAGATTCGCAGTGAGCAGTTCTTC; CDR3aa: CATLDREIRSEQFF
d_gene: NA; abundance: few; v_gene: TRBV20-1; len: 10; j_gene: TRBJ2-1; CDR3nt: TGCAGTGCTAGACCGGGGGAGCCGTTCTTC; CDR3aa: CSARPGEPFF
d_gene: TRBD2; abundance: NA; v_gene: TRBV7-2; len: 16; j_gene: TRBJ2-7; CDR3nt: TGTGCCAGCAGCTTAGGGGGTAGCGGGTTCTCCTACGAGCAGTACTTC; CDR3aa: CASSLGGSGFSYEQYF
d_gene: NA; abundance: NA; v_gene: TRBV4-2; len: 14; j_gene: TRBJ2-1; CDR3nt: TGTGCCAGCAGCCAAGAGGCTCATGGACTCCAACAGTTCTTC; CDR3aa: CASSQEAHGLQQFF
d_gene: NA; abundance: few; v_gene: TRBV4-1; len: 16; j_gene: TRBJ2-2; CDR3nt: TGCGCCAGCAGCCAAGGTCCGTTCCGGGGGCCCGGGGAGCTGTTTTTT; CDR3aa: CASSQGPFRGPGELFF